The 4 T cell receptor beta chains in this list originate from one sample, sequenced in a study of T cell changes during pregnancy in multiple sclerosis. The method was immunoSEQ multiplex PCR; TCRdb's version includes in-frame clones alone and lacks a portion of them. The table records about 89,000 clones, roughly nine tenths of them present only once. The source was peripheral blood, collected after pregnancy. Receptors originate from a female donor in good health, enrolled as a control in a pregnancy study.

V is TRBV27 and J is TRBJ2-1, with 8 bases aligning to TRBD2. The CDR3 consists of 12 residues. J lost 15 bases, V lost 6 bases, and 10 bases had no gene match. The germline V gene encodes CDR1 MNHEY and CDR2 SMNVEV (reference sequence). CDR3 residues: CASSPSSGNLFF. Here the CDR3 DNA reads TGTGCCAGCAGCCCAAGTAGCGGGAATCTGTTCTTC.

As regards this clone: Other nucleotide sequences from this sample produce the same CDR3. This rearrangement joins TRBV4-1 to TRBJ2-5; D gene ambiguous. This CDR3 spans 13 amino acids. Germline V gives CDR1 MGHRA, CDR2 YSYEKL. V lost 0 bases and J lost 3, with 5 bases in between. CDR3 residues: CASSQDGEETQYF. The CDR3 nucleotides are TGCGCCAGCAGCCAAGACGGTGAAGAGACCCAGTACTTC.

The chain has TRBV27 and TRBJ2-2, with a tentative D call TRBD2 (6 bases). V dropped 3 bases and J dropped 8 bases, with 13 bases sitting between them. Germline loops: CDR1 MNHEY, CDR2 SMNVEV (reference sequence). The CDR3 has 14 amino acids. In DNA, the CDR3 is TGTGCCAGCAGTTTCGGCGGGAATTTTGGGGAGCTGTTTTTT. Translating gives CASSFGGNFGELFF.

The genes are TRBV5-6 and TRBJ1-1; perhaps TRBD1 as D (6 bases). This CDR3 is 16 amino acids long. V dropped 2 bases and J dropped 4 bases, with 18 bases sitting between them. From germline, CDR1 is SGHDT and CDR2 YYEEEE. CDR3 sequence (DNA): TGTGCCAGCAGCTTAAAAAATACAGGGAAGGGCACTGAAGCTTTCTTT. It specifies CASSLKNTGKGTEAFF.